This T cell receptor (beta chain) originates from a study of blood T cell repertoires in COVID-19. Study-level information: Specimens from acute and convalescent COVID-19 originated in the United States, Italy and Spain.

Produced via immunoSEQ multiplex PCR; TCRdb's table is partial and in-frame only. The sample lists about 160,000 clones; over 85% were seen once. This CDR3 is 15 amino acids long. Germline values: CDR1 KGHSH, CDR2 LQKENI. The trim removed 5 bases at V and 6 bases at J, leaving 7 bases unmatched. The chain uses TRBV18 and TRBJ2-1; 10 positions match TRBD1. Specimen: peripheral blood. This TCR was sampled from a man aged 60 to 75 with active or convalescent COVID-19. DNA of the CDR3: TGTGCCAGCTCATCCCGGGACAGGGGTTTCAATGAGCAGTTCTTC. This sequence encodes CASSSRDRGFNEQFF.